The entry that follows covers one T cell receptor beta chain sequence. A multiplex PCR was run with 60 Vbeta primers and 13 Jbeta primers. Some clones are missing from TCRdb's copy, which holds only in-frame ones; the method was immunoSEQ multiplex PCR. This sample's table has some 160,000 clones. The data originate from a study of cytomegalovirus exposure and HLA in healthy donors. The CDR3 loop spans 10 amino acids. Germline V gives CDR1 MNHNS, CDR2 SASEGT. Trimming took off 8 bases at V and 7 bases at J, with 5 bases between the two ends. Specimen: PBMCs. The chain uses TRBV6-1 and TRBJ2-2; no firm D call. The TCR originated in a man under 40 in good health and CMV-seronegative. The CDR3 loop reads CASGSGELFF. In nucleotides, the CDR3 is TGTGCCAGCGGTAGCGGGGAGCTGTTTTTT.